The rows below give T cell receptor beta chains drawn from one sample of a study of T cell repertoires in cytomegalovirus infection. Using its own MiXCR run on the reads, TCRdb lists one record per CDR3 protein. The sample holds hundreds of thousands of distinct CDR3 sequences; about a third are singletons and the top ten take roughly 15%. The specimen was PBMCs. The receptors come from a human donor in good health (CMV status not recorded). Some clones in this sample may be carry-over from other donors' samples. Both conserved end residues are part of each CDR3. Each record gives: clone size, D gene, V gene, J gene, CDR3 DNA, CDR3 protein. A D gene is named only where the DNA matches it firmly. Size is omitted from some rows. Given values are once, few, many or a class for expanded clones.

>few|TRBD2|TRBV12-3/TRBV12-4|TRBJ2-7
TGTGCCAGCAGTAACCGGGGACTAGCGGGGTACGAGCAGTACTTC
CASSNRGLAGYEQYF
>many|TRBD2|TRBV12-3/TRBV12-4|TRBJ2-2
TGTGCCGGATCAGCGGGGGGGAACACCGGGGAGCTGTTTTTT
CAGSAGGNTGELFF
>NA|TRBD1|TRBV7-6|TRBJ1-6
TGTGCCAGCAGCGACGGACAGGGGAGGAATTCACCCCTCCACTTT
CASSDGQGRNSPLHF
>few|TRBD2|TRBV7-2|TRBJ2-3
TGTGCCAGCAGCTCCCCCCCCGGTAGCGGGGGGCCAGATACGCAGTATTTT
CASSSPPGSGGPDTQYF
>few|TRBD1|TRBV5-1|TRBJ1-2
TGCGCCAGCAGCACAGGGGAAGGCTATGGCTACACCTTC
CASSTGEGYGYTF
>many|NA|TRBV7-2|TRBJ1-1
TGTGCCAGCAGCTGGCCGTCTGGCAGGCGGGGCACTGAAGCTTTCTTT
CASSWPSGRRGTEAFF
>few|TRBD1|TRBV12-3/TRBV12-4|TRBJ2-6
TGTGCCAGCAGCCCGGGACAGGTTGCCTCTGGGGCCAACGTCCTGACTTTC
CASSPGQVASGANVLTF
>many|NA|TRBV7-2|TRBJ2-6
TGTGCCAGCAGCCCCAGTTTCTCTGGGGCCAACGTCCTGACTTTC
CASSPSFSGANVLTF
>few|NA|TRBV19|TRBJ2-1
TGTGCCAGTAGTACCCAGGAAAACTCCTACAATGAGCAGTTCTTC
CASSTQENSYNEQFF
>many|TRBD1|TRBV12-3/TRBV12-4|TRBJ2-3
TGTGCCAGCAGCCCGGGGACAGGGGCCACAGATACGCAGTATTTT
CASSPGTGATDTQYF
>NA|TRBD2|TRBV6-6|TRBJ2-5
TGTGCCAGCAGTTCCCGAGGACTAGCGGGGGATCCACCAAGGGAGACCCAGTACTTC
CASSSRGLAGDPPRETQYF
>few|NA|TRBV4-1|TRBJ2-5
TGCGCCAGCAGCCAAGACAGGGACGAGACCCAGTACTTC
CASSQDRDETQYF
>NA|NA|TRBV5-1|TRBJ2-1
TGCGCCAGCAGCTCAGGGGTCCCCGGCCACAATGAGCAGTTCTTC
CASSSGVPGHNEQFF
>NA|TRBD1|TRBV20-1|TRBJ1-1
TGCAGTGCAACCAAGGACAGGGCGGGCACTGAAGCTTTCTTT
CSATKDRAGTEAFF
>few|NA|TRBV27|TRBJ1-2
TGTGCCAGCAGCCGTTCAGGTCCTAACTATGGCTACACCTTC
CASSRSGPNYGYTF
>few|NA|TRBV6-5|TRBJ1-2
TGTGCCAGCAGCCTCGGGGTCCCCAACTATGGCTACACCTTC
CASSLGVPNYGYTF
>few|TRBD1|TRBV7-2|TRBJ1-3
TGTGCCAGCTCCCAGGGGGGGGGCTCTGGAAACACCATATATTTT
CASSQGGGSGNTIYF
>NA|NA|TRBV6-2/TRBV6-3|TRBJ2-7
TGTGCCAGCAGTTATAGGAGGGGCCCCTACGAGCAGTACTTC
CASSYRRGPYEQYF
>many|NA|TRBV7-2|TRBJ1-2
TGTGCCAGCAGCAAACAGGGCCCCCCCTCTAACTATGGCTACACCTTC
CASSKQGPPSNYGYTF
>NA|TRBD1|TRBV6-5|TRBJ2-7
TGTGCCAGCTCTAGGGGGCTCCCCTACGAGCAGTACTTC
CASSRGLPYEQYF
>NA|NA|TRBV29-1|TRBJ1-2
TGCAGCGTGGTTACATGGGAGGACTATGGCTACACCTTC
CSVVTWEDYGYTF
>many|TRBD1|TRBV7-8|TRBJ1-6
TGTGCCAGCAGCTTAGCGCCTTGGACAGGGGCGGATAATTCACCCCTCCACTTT
CASSLAPWTGADNSPLHF
>few|NA|TRBV20-1|TRBJ1-1
TGCAGTGCTAGGAAGCAGGGGCAGGACACTGAAGCTTTCTTT
CSARKQGQDTEAFF
>few|NA|TRBV6-1|TRBJ1-1
TGTGCCAGCAGTGAAGGACTTGGCAGGGCGGGTGACACTGAAGCTTTCTTT
CASSEGLGRAGDTEAFF
>many|NA|TRBV7-2|TRBJ2-7
TGTGCCAGCAGCTTAAGCCGGGCTACATCCTCCTACGAGCAGTACTTC
CASSLSRATSSYEQYF
>few|TRBD2|TRBV11-2|TRBJ2-2
TGTGCCAGCAGCTTTAGCGGGGGGGCCTGGGCCGGGGAGCTGTTTTTT
CASSFSGGAWAGELFF
>many|NA|TRBV7-8|TRBJ2-2
TGTGCCAGCAGCTTAGACACCAACACCGGGGAGCTGTTTTTT
CASSLDTNTGELFF
>NA|NA|TRBV9|TRBJ2-3
TGTGCCAGCAAGACAGCTAGCACAGATACGCAGTATTTT
CASKTASTDTQYF
>NA|NA|TRBV20-1|TRBJ1-4
TGCAGTGCTAGAGAGGCGGACTTACGTCGACTGTTTTTT
CSAREADLRRLFF
>NA|NA|TRBV15|TRBJ1-1
TGTGCCACCAGCAGTACTGGAGGGGTAGGAGCTTTCTTT
CATSSTGGVGAFF
>few|NA|TRBV28|TRBJ2-7
TGTGCCAGCAGTTCGCGACCCGAGCAGTACTTC
CASSSRPEQYF
>NA|TRBD1|TRBV6-5|TRBJ2-6
TGTGCCAGCAGTCGTACAGGGACAGCGGTATCGGCTGGGGCCAACGTCCTGACTTTC
CASSRTGTAVSAGANVLTF
>NA|TRBD1|TRBV12-3/TRBV12-4|TRBJ2-4
TGTGCCAGCAGTCGGGACAGCAAAAACATTCAGTACTTC
CASSRDSKNIQYF
>NA|TRBD1|TRBV29-1|TRBJ2-7
TGCAGCGTTGCCGGGACAGGGAACGACCAGTACTTC
CSVAGTGNDQYF
>NA|TRBD2|TRBV7-9|TRBJ2-5
TGTGCCAGCAGCTTAACGCAGGGAGGGTTCCAAGAGACCCAGTACTTC
CASSLTQGGFQETQYF
>many|TRBD2|TRBV7-9|TRBJ2-1
TGTGCCAGCAGCTTACAAGCGGGGAGCTCCTACAATGAGCAGTTCTTC
CASSLQAGSSYNEQFF
>many|NA|TRBV7-8|TRBJ1-2
TGTGCCAGCAGCTTACCCCCAAGGGGTGCACGGGGCTACACCTTC
CASSLPPRGARGYTF
>many|NA|TRBV7-8|TRBJ1-5
TGTGCCAGCAGCTCCCCGGGGGCAGGGCGCAATCAGCCCCAGCATTTT
CASSSPGAGRNQPQHF
>many|TRBD2|TRBV7-9|TRBJ2-5
TGTGCCAGCAGTACCCGACTAGCGGAGGAAGAGACCCAGTACTTC
CASSTRLAEEETQYF
>NA|NA|TRBV7-2|TRBJ2-6
TGTGCCAGCAACTTAAGCGGTGCCTCTGGGGCCAACGTCCTGACTTTC
CASNLSGASGANVLTF
>NA|NA|TRBV28|TRBJ1-2
TGTGCCAGCAGGACGAGACAGGCTCCCACCTTC
CASRTRQAPTF
>NA|NA|TRBV6-1|TRBJ1-2
TGTGCCAGCAGTGAAGCTGGTCGGACATATCCCTATGGCTACACCTTC
CASSEAGRTYPYGYTF
>many|NA|TRBV7-2|TRBJ1-3
TGTGCCAGCAGCCCGATCGGACAGTCTGGAAACACCATATATTTT
CASSPIGQSGNTIYF
>few|NA|TRBV4-2|TRBJ1-5
TGTGCCAGCAGCCAAGATTGGGGAAATAGCAATCAGCCCCAGCATTTT
CASSQDWGNSNQPQHF
>many|TRBD1|TRBV7-2|TRBJ1-2
TGTGCCAGCAGCCCAAGCAGGGGGGGCTATGGCTACACCTTC
CASSPSRGGYGYTF
>many|NA|TRBV3-1|TRBJ1-3
TGTGCCAGCAGCCAAGAAGCACTACTCTCTGGAAACACCATATATTTT
CASSQEALLSGNTIYF
>many|TRBD2|TRBV7-3|TRBJ2-2
TGTGCCAGCAGCTTAACTGGGGGGGCCGGGGAGCTGTTTTTT
CASSLTGGAGELFF
>few|NA|TRBV19|TRBJ2-5
TGTGCCAGTGCCCCCGGATGGCTAGAGACCCAGTACTTC
CASAPGWLETQYF
>few|NA|TRBV7-9|TRBJ2-7
TGTGCCAGCAGCTTACCGGGACACCAGGAGGGCTACGAGCAGTACTTC
CASSLPGHQEGYEQYF